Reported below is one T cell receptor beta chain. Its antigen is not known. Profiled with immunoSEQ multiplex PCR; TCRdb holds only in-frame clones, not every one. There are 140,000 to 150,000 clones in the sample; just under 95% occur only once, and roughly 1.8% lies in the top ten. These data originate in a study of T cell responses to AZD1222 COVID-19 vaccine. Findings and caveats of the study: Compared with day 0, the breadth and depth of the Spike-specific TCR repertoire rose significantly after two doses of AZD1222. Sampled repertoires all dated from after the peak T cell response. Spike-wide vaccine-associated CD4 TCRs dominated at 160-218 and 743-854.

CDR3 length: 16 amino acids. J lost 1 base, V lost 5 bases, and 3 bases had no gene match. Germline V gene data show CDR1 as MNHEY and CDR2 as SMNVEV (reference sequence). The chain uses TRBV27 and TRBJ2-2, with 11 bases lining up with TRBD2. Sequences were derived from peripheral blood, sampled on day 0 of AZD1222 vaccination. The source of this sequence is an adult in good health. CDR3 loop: CASSPGLAENTGELFF. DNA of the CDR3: TGTGCCAGCAGTCCGGGACTAGCGGAGAACACCGGGGAGCTGTTTTTT.